The following is a T cell receptor beta chain sequence with its context. The data are from a study of blood T cell repertoires in COVID-19. The table came from immunoSEQ multiplex PCR; TCRdb's copy has only in-frame clones and leaves some out. The sample carries about 56,000 clones, 70% to 90% recorded once. The germline V and J ends were trimmed by 3 bases and 5 bases, with 6 bases remaining between them. The V gene's germline CDR1 is SGHDT and CDR2 YYEEEE. The CDR3 runs to 12 residues. Sequences were obtained from peripheral blood. The genes are TRBV5-6 and TRBJ1-5, with no clear D. The receptor was derived from a human donor in a cohort sampled during active COVID-19. CDR3 protein: CASSSVDQPQHF. The DNA for the CDR3 is TGTGCCAGCAGCTCGGTGGATCAGCCCCAGCATTTT. Drawing the rest from reference TRBV5-6 and TRBJ1-5, the complete variable domain is DAGVTQSPTHLIKTRGQQVTLRCSPKSGHDTVSWYQQALGQGPQFIFQYYEEEERQRGNFPDRFSGHQFPNYSSELNVNALLLGDSALYLCASSSVDQPQHFGDGTRLSIL.